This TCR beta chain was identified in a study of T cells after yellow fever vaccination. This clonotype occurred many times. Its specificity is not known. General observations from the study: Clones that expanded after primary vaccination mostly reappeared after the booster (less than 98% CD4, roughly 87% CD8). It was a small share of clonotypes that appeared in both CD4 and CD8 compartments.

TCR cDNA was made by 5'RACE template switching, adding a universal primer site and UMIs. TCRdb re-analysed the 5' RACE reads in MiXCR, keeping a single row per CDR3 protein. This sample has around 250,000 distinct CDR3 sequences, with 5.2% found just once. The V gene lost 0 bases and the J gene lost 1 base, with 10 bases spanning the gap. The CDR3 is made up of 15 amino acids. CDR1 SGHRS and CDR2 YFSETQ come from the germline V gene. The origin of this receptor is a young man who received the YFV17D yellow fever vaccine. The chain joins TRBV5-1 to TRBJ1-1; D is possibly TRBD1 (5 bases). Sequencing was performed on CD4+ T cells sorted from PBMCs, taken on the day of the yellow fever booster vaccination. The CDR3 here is CASSLGGAPNTEAFF. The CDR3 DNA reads TGCGCCAGCAGCTTGGGAGGGGCACCGAACACTGAAGCTTTCTTT.